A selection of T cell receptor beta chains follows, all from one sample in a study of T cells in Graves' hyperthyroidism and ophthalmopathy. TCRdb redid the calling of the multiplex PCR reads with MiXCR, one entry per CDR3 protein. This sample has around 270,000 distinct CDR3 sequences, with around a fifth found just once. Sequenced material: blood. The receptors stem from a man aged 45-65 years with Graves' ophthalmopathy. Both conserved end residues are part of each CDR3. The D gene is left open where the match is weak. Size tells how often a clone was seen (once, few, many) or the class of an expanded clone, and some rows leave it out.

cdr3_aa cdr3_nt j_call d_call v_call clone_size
CASSWDSRPSSGNTIYF TGTGCCAGCAGCTGGGACAGTCGCCCTAGCTCTGGAAACACCATATATTTT TRBJ1-3 TRBD1 TRBV6-1 many
CSAGQTGGYDDEQFF TGCAGTGCTGGTCAGACAGGGGGTTACGACGATGAGCAGTTCTTC TRBJ2-1 TRBD1 TRBV20-1 many
CASSSRDKYNEQFF TGTGCCAGCAGCTCCCGGGACAAGTACAATGAGCAGTTCTTC TRBJ2-1 NA TRBV11-1 many
CASSLGPRGGVSDTQYF TGTGCCAGCAGCTTAGGCCCCAGGGGGGGAGTCTCAGATACGCAGTATTTT TRBJ2-3 NA TRBV7-3 once
CASWDSLYEQYF TGCGCCAGTTGGGACTCCCTTTACGAGCAGTACTTC TRBJ2-7 NA TRBV5-1 NA
CAISGRDKNIQYF TGTGCCATAAGCGGGAGGGACAAAAACATTCAGTACTTC TRBJ2-4 TRBD2 TRBV2 many
CSAEGGQVGAHTDTQYF TGCAGTGCTGAAGGAGGACAGGTCGGGGCCCACACAGATACGCAGTATTTT TRBJ2-3 TRBD1 TRBV20-1 few
CASSLETSGALGSAQYF TGCGCCAGCAGCTTGGAGACTAGCGGCGCTCTAGGGAGCGCCCAGTACTTC TRBJ2-5 TRBD2 TRBV5-1 NA
CATSERDRSYNEQFF TGTGCCACCAGTGAGCGGGATAGGTCCTACAATGAGCAGTTCTTC TRBJ2-1 NA TRBV24-1 many
CASHPRTGMNTEAFF TGTGCCAGCCATCCCCGGACAGGGATGAACACTGAAGCTTTCTTT TRBJ1-1 TRBD1 TRBV19 few
CASSLDLVGANVLTF TGCGCCAGCAGCTTGGATTTGGTTGGGGCCAACGTCCTGACTTTC TRBJ2-6 NA TRBV5-1 NA
CASSYMVQETQYF TGTGCCAGCAGTTACATGGTCCAAGAGACCCAGTACTTC TRBJ2-5 NA TRBV6-5 many
CSARTAQGPGQPQHF TGCAGTGCTAGAACCGCACAGGGTCCCGGGCAGCCCCAGCATTTT TRBJ1-5 NA TRBV20-1 many
CASSHRTGMAQPQHF TGTGCCAGCAGTCATCGGACAGGTATGGCACAGCCCCAGCATTTT TRBJ1-5 TRBD1 TRBV6-1 many
CASSLRVGSENSPLHF TGTGCCAGCAGCTTGAGGGTGGGCTCGGAGAATTCACCCCTCCACTTT TRBJ1-6 NA TRBV5-6 NA
CASRTTGEGGNTIYF TGTGCCAGCAGGACGACAGGGGAAGGTGGAAACACCATATATTTT TRBJ1-3 TRBD1 TRBV28 many
CASSEDRGAGELFF TGTGCCAGCAGCGAGGACAGGGGCGCCGGGGAGCTGTTTTTT TRBJ2-2 TRBD1 TRBV7-9 few